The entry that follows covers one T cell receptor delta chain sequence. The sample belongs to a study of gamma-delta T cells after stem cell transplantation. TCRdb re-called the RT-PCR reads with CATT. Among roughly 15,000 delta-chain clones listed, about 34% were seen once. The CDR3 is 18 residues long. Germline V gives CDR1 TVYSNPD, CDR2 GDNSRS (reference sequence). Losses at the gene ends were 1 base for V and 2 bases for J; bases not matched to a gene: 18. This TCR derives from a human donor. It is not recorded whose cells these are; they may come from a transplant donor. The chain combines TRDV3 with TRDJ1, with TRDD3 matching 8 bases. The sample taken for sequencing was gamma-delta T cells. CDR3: CAFTRAIDGGCQTDKLIF. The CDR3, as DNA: TGTGCCTTTACCCGTGCCATCGATGGGGGATGTCAGACCGATAAACTCATCTTT.